This TCR beta chain is from a study of breast tumors, draining lymph nodes, adjacent tissues. The lymph nodes were axillary draining lymph nodes from breast cancer patients. TCRdb re-called the multiplex PCR reads through MiXCR, storing one row per CDR3 protein. The sample yields about 170,000 distinct CDR3 sequences, around 35% seen once. Germline-derived CDR1 and CDR2 are LGHDT and YNNKEL (reference sequence). Deletions cut 3 bases from V and 9 bases from J, with 18 bases between. The CDR3 totals 15 residues. Comment on this clonotype: A much more abundant neighbour one base away suggests this may be a read error.

Sequenced: axillary lymph node tissue. This TCR was sampled from a female donor with breast cancer. Some clones in this sample may be carry-over from other donors' samples. V usage is TRBV3-1 and J usage is TRBJ2-1; D is possibly TRBD1 (6 bases). CDR3 in amino acids: CASSHEPRSDSEQFF. The CDR3 region has the DNA TGTGCCAGCAGCCATGAACCTAGGTCGGACAGTGAGCAGTTCTTC.